The rows below give T cell receptor beta chains drawn from one sample of a study of blood T cell repertoires in COVID-19. Here immunoSEQ multiplex PCR was the method, and the copy in TCRdb shows in-frame clones only, minus some. The data show around 300,000 clones, roughly 89% seen once. The specimen sequenced was peripheral blood. The receptor source for this set is a woman under 40 with active or convalescent COVID-19. The CDR3 runs from the conserved cysteine through the conserved F or W. The D gene is left open where the match is weak. Rows may omit the clone size; those that give it use once, few, many or a size class.

abundance,v_gene,d_gene,j_gene,CDR3aa,CDR3nt
.,TRBV6-2/TRBV6-3,TRBD2,TRBJ2-3,CASSYRGDTDTQYF,TGTGCCAGCAGTTACCGGGGGGACACAGATACGCAGTATTTT
.,TRBV5-6,.,TRBJ1-3,CASSSPKGGSGNTIYF,TGTGCCAGCAGCTCACCCAAGGGCGGGTCTGGAAACACCATATATTTT
.,TRBV27,.,TRBJ1-6,CASRTRRLTDNSPLHF,TGTGCCAGCCGGACAAGGAGATTGACCGATAATTCACCCCTCCACTTT
.,TRBV28,TRBD2,TRBJ2-5,CASRGSGGVETQYF,TGTGCCAGCAGAGGTAGCGGGGGGGTAGAGACCCAGTACTTC
few,TRBV6-5,TRBD1,TRBJ1-2,CASSPLTGPGYGYTF,TGTGCCAGCAGTCCATTGACAGGGCCGGGCTATGGCTACACCTTC
.,TRBV24-1,TRBD1,TRBJ1-2,CATSGGQGGYTF,TGTGCCACCAGTGGGGGACAGGGTGGCTACACCTTC
.,TRBV9,TRBD1,TRBJ2-6,CASSVVARGPGANVLTF,TGTGCCAGCAGCGTAGTAGCCAGGGGGCCTGGGGCCAACGTCCTGACTTTC
.,TRBV7-2,TRBD1,TRBJ2-1,CASSPPIGTGAYNEQFF,TGTGCCAGCAGCCCCCCCATCGGGACAGGGGCCTACAATGAGCAGTTCTTC
.,TRBV19,TRBD1,TRBJ2-3,CATTLTGGTDTQYF,TGTGCCACCACCCTGACAGGGGGCACAGATACGCAGTATTTT
.,TRBV7-8,.,TRBJ1-6,CASSPREGYNSPLHF,TGTGCCAGCAGCCCCCGCGAGGGCTATAATTCACCCCTCCACTTT
.,TRBV5-1,.,TRBJ2-3,CASSFGQNTDTQYF,TGCGCCAGCAGCTTCGGACAGAACACAGATACGCAGTATTTT
.,TRBV7-9,TRBD2,TRBJ2-2,CASSPSSGRSTGELFF,TGTGCCAGCAGCCCTTCTAGCGGACGAAGCACCGGGGAGCTGTTTTTT
once,TRBV7-2,TRBD1,TRBJ1-1,CASSQDRVRVEAFF,TGTGCCAGCAGCCAAGACAGGGTGAGGGTTGAAGCTTTCTTT
.,TRBV4-1,.,TRBJ1-2,CASSQDWGEYGYTF,TGCGCCAGCAGCCAAGATTGGGGGGAGTATGGCTACACCTTC
.,TRBV10-3,TRBD1,TRBJ2-1,CAISEFGQGSSYNEQFF,TGTGCCATCAGTGAGTTCGGACAGGGAAGCTCCTACAATGAGCAGTTCTTC
once,TRBV13,TRBD2,TRBJ2-3,CASSWTTSGGAGTQYF,TGTGCCAGCAGCTGGACGACTAGCGGGGGGGCCGGTACGCAGTATTTT
.,TRBV25-1,TRBD1,TRBJ1-2,CASSTGTVFYGYTF,TGTGCCAGCAGTACCGGGACAGTCTTCTATGGCTACACCTTC
.,TRBV5-6,.,TRBJ2-7,CASSLWQAYEQYF,TGTGCCAGCAGCTTATGGCAAGCCTACGAGCAGTACTTC
.,TRBV28,TRBD2,TRBJ2-7,CASGGGTPYEQYF,TGTGCCAGCGGCGGGGGTACCCCCTACGAGCAGTACTTC
.,TRBV2,TRBD1,TRBJ1-2,CASSEWTGDYGYTF,TGTGCCAGCAGTGAATGGACAGGAGACTATGGCTACACCTTC
.,TRBV12-5,.,TRBJ1-1,CASGFKDSAEAFF,TGTGCTAGTGGTTTTAAGGACAGCGCTGAAGCTTTCTTT
once,TRBV4-3,.,TRBJ1-2,CASSQGFREERGYTF,TGCGCCAGCAGCCAAGGCTTCCGGGAGGAGCGTGGCTACACCTTC
.,TRBV4-1,.,TRBJ2-3,CASSTSESTDTQYF,TGCGCCAGCAGCACGAGCGAAAGCACAGATACGCAGTATTTT
.,TRBV5-1,.,TRBJ1-1,CASSLGQGIVNTEAFF,TGCGCCAGCAGCTTAGGTCAGGGTATTGTGAACACTGAAGCTTTCTTT
.,TRBV6-1,TRBD1,TRBJ2-3,CASSAPRGRFDTDTQYF,TGTGCCAGCAGTGCTCCCAGGGGGCGTTTTGACACAGATACGCAGTATTTT
once,TRBV2,.,TRBJ2-5,CASSEMTDQETQYF,TGTGCCAGCAGTGAAATGACAGACCAAGAGACCCAGTACTTC
.,TRBV5-1,.,TRBJ1-2,CASSFAGAAGYTF,TGCGCCAGCAGCTTTGCGGGGGCGGCGGGCTACACCTTC
.,TRBV28,TRBD1,TRBJ1-4,CASSPGQVHEKLFF,TGTGCCAGCAGCCCGGGACAGGTGCATGAAAAACTGTTTTTT
.,TRBV6-2/TRBV6-3,.,TRBJ2-1,CASSYYGTPHNEQFF,TGTGCCAGCAGTTACTACGGGACACCCCACAATGAGCAGTTCTTC
.,TRBV19,.,TRBJ2-1,CASRSGGASSKGTYNEQFF,TGTGCCAGTAGGTCTGGGGGGGCCTCCTCTAAAGGGACCTACAATGAGCAGTTCTTC
.,TRBV9,TRBD2,TRBJ2-3,CASSLAGDPTDTQYF,TGTGCCAGCAGCTTAGCGGGGGACCCCACAGATACGCAGTATTTT
.,TRBV6-2/TRBV6-3,TRBD1,TRBJ2-7,CASSSRTGLIKQYF,TGTGCCAGCAGTTCGAGGACAGGATTGATCAAGCAGTACTTC
.,TRBV11-3,.,TRBJ2-1,CASSASSYNEQFF,TGTGCCAGCAGCGCCAGCTCCTACAATGAGCAGTTCTTC
.,TRBV2,.,TRBJ2-3,CASRPGDRTDTQYF,TGTGCCAGCAGGCCGGGGGATCGCACAGATACGCAGTATTTT
once,TRBV2,.,TRBJ1-6,CASRWTEDPLNSPLHF,TGTGCCAGCAGGTGGACAGAGGACCCTCTAAATTCACCCCTCCACTTT
.,TRBV28,TRBD2,TRBJ2-1,CASSLLGLAGDNEQFF,TGTGCCAGCAGTTTATTGGGACTAGCGGGGGATAATGAGCAGTTCTTC
.,TRBV7-3,TRBD2,TRBJ2-3,CASSPGAGGQDTQYF,TGTGCCAGCAGCCCCGGTGCGGGGGGGCAAGATACGCAGTATTTT
once,TRBV7-2,.,TRBJ1-2,CASSLAQQGYGYTF,TGTGCCAGCAGCTTAGCGCAACAGGGCTATGGCTACACCTTC
once,TRBV24-1,TRBD2,TRBJ2-3,CATSDRRTSGGATDTQYF,TGTGCCACCAGTGATCGCAGGACTAGCGGGGGGGCCACAGATACGCAGTATTTT
.,TRBV15,.,TRBJ1-2,CATEAGYGYGYTF,TGTGCCACCGAGGCCGGGTATGGCTATGGCTACACCTTC